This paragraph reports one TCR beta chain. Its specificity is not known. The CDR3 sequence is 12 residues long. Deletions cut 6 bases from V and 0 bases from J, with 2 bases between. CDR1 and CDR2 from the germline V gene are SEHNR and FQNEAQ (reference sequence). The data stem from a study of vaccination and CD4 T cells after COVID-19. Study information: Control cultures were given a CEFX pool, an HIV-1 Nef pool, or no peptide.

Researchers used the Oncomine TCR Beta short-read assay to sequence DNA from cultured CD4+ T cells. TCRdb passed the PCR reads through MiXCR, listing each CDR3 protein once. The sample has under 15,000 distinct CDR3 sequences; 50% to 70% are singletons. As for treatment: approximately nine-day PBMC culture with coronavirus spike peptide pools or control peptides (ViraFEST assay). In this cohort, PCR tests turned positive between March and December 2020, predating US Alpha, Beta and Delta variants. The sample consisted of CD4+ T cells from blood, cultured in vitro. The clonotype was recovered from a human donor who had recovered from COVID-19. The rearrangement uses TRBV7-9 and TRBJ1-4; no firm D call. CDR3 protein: CASRPTNEKLFF. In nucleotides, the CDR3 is TGTGCCAGCAGACCAACTAATGAAAAACTGTTTTTT.